This entry concerns a single T cell receptor beta chain. This CDR3 has 14 residues. CDR1 is MNHEY and CDR2 is SVGAGI in the germline V gene. V lost 5 bases and J lost 3; bases outside the gene matches: 6. The PCR used 60 Vbeta and 13 Jbeta primers. Assay: immunoSEQ multiplex PCR; the TCRdb copy retains only in-frame clones and omits some. The sample yields 100,000 to 150,000 clones, around 78% seen once. The data were taken from a study of cytomegalovirus exposure and HLA in healthy donors. The sequencing input was PBMCs. The clonotype comes from a woman aged 45-65 years in good health and CMV-seronegative. This rearrangement joins TRBV6-5 to TRBJ2-5; 7 bases fit TRBD1. CDR3 sequence (DNA): TGTGCCAGCAGTAAGGGGACAGTTAAAGAGACCCAGTACTTC. As protein: CASSKGTVKETQYF.